Below are 27 T cell receptor beta chains sequenced from a single sample in a study of blood T cell repertoires in COVID-19. TCRdb keeps only in-frame clones here, not all; method: immunoSEQ multiplex PCR. The data contain 90,000 to 150,000 clones, roughly 87% of them seen just once; the ten biggest clones take up approximately 11%. The sample consisted of peripheral blood. The source of these receptors is an elderly man with acute or convalescent COVID-19.

Of note for this clone: The germline gene is not matched at one end of the junction; a read error may be the cause. The V gene is TRBV5-8, the J gene TRBJ2-7, with a possible D match to TRBD2 (8 bases). CDR3 size: 13 residues. Germline V gene sequence: CDR1 SGHTS, CDR2 YDEGEE. For the CDR3, the DNA is TGTGTCAGCAGCGGGGGACAGACCTACGAGCAGTACTTC. As protein: CVSSGGQTYEQYF. The entire variable domain, with the rest obtained from reference TRBV5-8 and TRBJ2-7, is as follows: EAGVTQSPTHLIKTRGQQATLRCSPISGHTSVYWYQQALGLGLQFLLWYDEGEERNRGNFPPRFSGRQFPNYSSELNVNALELEDSALYLCVSSGGQTYEQYFGPGTRLTVT.

This chain joins TRBV2 and TRBJ1-6, with unresolved D. The CDR3 totals 11 residues. The V end lost 8 bases, the J end lost 7 bases, and 6 bases lay between the germline ends. Germline lookup yields CDR1 SNHLY and CDR2 FYNNEI. The CDR3 reads CASRRNSPLHF. CDR3 in DNA: TGTGCCAGCCGGAGAAATTCACCCCTCCACTTT.

J is TRBJ1-4 and V is TRBV15; D is unresolved. This CDR3 comprises 13 residues. Per germline, CDR1 LNHNV and CDR2 YYDKDF (reference sequence). V lost 1 base and J lost 8, with 8 bases in between. In DNA, the CDR3 is TGTGCCACCAGCAGAGCACAGAACGAAAAACTGTTTTTT. This translates into CATSRAQNEKLFF.

A word on this clone: A read error may account for a junction end that differs from germline. The chain is built from TRBV6-1 and TRBJ1-2; 10 positions match TRBD1. CDR3 size: 17 residues. CDR1 and CDR2 from the germline V gene are MNHNS and SASEGT. The DNA for the CDR3 is TGTGCCAGCAGTGAAGCTGGGGGGACAGGGGCTTACGAGTCCGCTAGCTTC. Its translation is CASSEAGGTGAYESASF.

The chain's CDR3 is CASSLVGQQETQYF. CDR3 DNA sequence: TGTGCCAGCAGCTTGGTCGGACAGCAAGAGACCCAGTACTTC. This sequence joins TRBV5-4 and TRBJ2-5, with a possible D match to TRBD1 (6 bases). This CDR3 is built from 14 residues. V lost 0 bases to trimming and J lost 2 bases, with 8 bases between them. The germline CDR1 and CDR2 sequences are SGHNT and YYREEE (reference sequence). Complete variable domain (other parts from reference TRBV5-4 and TRBJ2-5): ETGVTQSPTHLIKTRGQQVTLRCSSQSGHNTVSWYQQALGQGPQFIFQYYREEENGRGNFPPRFSGLQFPNYSSELNVNALELDDSALYLCASSLVGQQETQYFGPGTRLLVL.

The chain combines TRBV5-4 with TRBJ1-6; TRBD1 might be the D (5 bases). The CDR3 is 14 residues long. In germline, CDR1 is SGHNT, CDR2 YYREEE (reference sequence). V gave up 6 bases and J gave up 9 bases, with 16 bases separating them. The CDR3 DNA follows: TGTGCCAGCAAGGGTGACAGCCGAGGTTCACCCCTCCACTTT. It codes for CASKGDSRGSPLHF.

This clone was found a few times. The chain links TRBV4-1 to TRBJ2-7; 7 bases line up with TRBD1. V gave up 4 bases and J gave up 5 bases; unmatched junction bases: 11. CDR1 MGHRA and CDR2 YSYEKL come from the germline V gene. The CDR3 is made up of 15 amino acids. CDR3 residues: CASSPQDRIRDEQYF. The DNA for the CDR3 is TGCGCCAGCAGCCCCCAGGACAGGATCAGGGACGAGCAGTACTTC.

J is TRBJ1-4 and V is TRBV7-2; D gene ambiguous. V was trimmed by 4 bases and J by 0 bases, leaving 6 bases between them. CDR3 length: 14 amino acids. Germline CDR1 is SGHTA and CDR2 is FQGNSA. The CDR3 region is CASSSGTTNEKLFF. The CDR3 coding sequence is TGTGCCAGCAGCTCCGGGACAACTAATGAAAAACTGTTTTTT.

V is TRBV11-3 and J is TRBJ2-1; 8 positions agree with TRBD2. Unmatched junction bases numbered 9, after V lost 1 base and J lost 1 base. CDR1 and CDR2 (germline): SGHNT, YENEEA. The CDR3 consists of 18 residues. The DNA for the CDR3 is TGTGCCAGCAGCTTAGCGCAGGGACTAGGGGGGTCCTACAATGAGCAGTTCTTC. This gives the protein CASSLAQGLGGSYNEQFF.

The chain uses TRBV6-5 and TRBJ2-3; TRBD1 matches 7 bases. CDR1 MNHEY and CDR2 SVGAGI come from the germline V gene. The V segment lost 6 bases and the J segment 3 bases; nucleotides outside the gene matches: 3. The CDR3 is 13 amino acids. CDR3 coding DNA: TGTGCCAGCAGCCAACAGGGGACAGATACGCAGTATTTT. Residues: CASSQQGTDTQYF.

The CDR3 is CASSIGGTGANYGYTF. The CDR3 coding sequence is TGTGCCAGTAGTATAGGTGGGACAGGGGCGAACTATGGCTACACCTTC. This chain connects TRBV19 to TRBJ1-2, with TRBD1 matching 10 bases. This CDR3 has 16 residues. V was clipped by 1 base and J by 2 bases; unmatched bases: 4. The germline gives CDR1 LNHDA, CDR2 SQIVND (reference sequence). Full variable domain (outside the CDR3, taken from reference TRBV19 and TRBJ1-2): DGGITQSPKYLFRKEGQNVTLSCEQNLNHDAMYWYRQDPGQGLRLIYYSQIVNDFQKGDIAEGYSVSREKKESFPLTVTSAQKNPTAFYLCASSIGGTGANYGYTFGSGTRLTVV.

The chain carries TRBV12-5 and TRBJ2-7; no definite D call. Deletions cut 6 bases from V and 3 bases from J, with 9 bases between. CDR3 length: 12 residues. CDR1 and CDR2 from the germline V gene are LGHNT and FRNRAP. The chain's CDR3 is CASGSSRYEQYF. The CDR3 nucleotides are TGTGCTAGTGGCTCGTCCCGCTACGAGCAGTACTTC.

The gene calls are TRBV2 and TRBJ2-3; D is possibly TRBD2 (5 bases). CDR1 is SNHLY, CDR2 FYNNEI, per germline. Trimming cost V 8 bases and J 0 bases, with 15 bases left between them. This CDR3 is 15 amino acids long. The DNA for the CDR3 is TGTGCCAGCTTCGAACGGGGTACTAGCACAGATACGCAGTATTTT. It specifies CASFERGTSTDTQYF.

This sequence joins TRBV28 and TRBJ2-3; 9 positions match TRBD1. The germline V gene has CDR1 MDHEN and CDR2 SYDVKM. This CDR3 contains 13 residues. V gave up 8 bases and J gave up 6 bases; unmatched junction bases: 6. CDR3: CASSGTGFDTQYF. The CDR3 nucleotides read TGTGCCAGCTCCGGGACAGGGTTTGATACGCAGTATTTT.

The chain's CDR3 is CASSTRTGGAEGYTF. CDR3 coding DNA: TGCGCCAGCAGCACACGGACAGGGGGCGCGGAAGGCTACACCTTC. The rearrangement links TRBV5-1 to TRBJ1-2; 11 nucleotides match TRBD1. Germline CDR1 is SGHRS and CDR2 is YFSETQ. V lost 4 bases to trimming and J lost 8 bases; unmatched junction nucleotides: 10. The CDR3 runs to 15 residues.

The chain uses TRBV11-1 and TRBJ2-1; possibly TRBD1 for D (5 bases). The germline CDR1 and CDR2 sequences are SGHAT and FQDESV (reference sequence). The V gene lost 2 bases and the J gene lost 9 bases, with 8 bases spanning the gap. The CDR3 runs to 12 residues. CDR3: CASSLSQGEQFF. CDR3 DNA: TGTGCCAGCAGCTTATCTCAGGGTGAGCAGTTCTTC.

The chain is built from TRBV19 and TRBJ1-6; D is unclear. V lost 4 bases and J 8 bases, leaving 6 bases between the germline ends. Looked up from germline, CDR1 is LNHDA and CDR2 is SQIVND (reference sequence). The CDR3 has 12 residues. The CDR3 region is CASSRHHSPLHF. In nucleotides, the CDR3 is TGTGCCAGTAGTAGACACCATTCACCCCTCCACTTT.

The chain has TRBV2 and TRBJ1-3; the D gene is possibly TRBD1 (5 bases). The V gene lost 4 bases and the J gene lost 0 bases, with 10 bases spanning the gap. CDR1 and CDR2 (germline): SNHLY, FYNNEI. There are 15 residues in the CDR3. CDR3 nucleotides: TGTGCCAGCAGTGCCGACAGACCCTCTGGAAACACCATATATTTT. Its protein is CASSADRPSGNTIYF.

This clone was picked up one time. The chain uses TRBV21-1 and TRBJ2-1; TRBD1, the table's D call, lacks a check against the DNA. TRBV21-1 is noted as a pseudogene. The CDR3 consists of 18 residues. DNA for the CDR3: TGTGCCAGCAGCAAAGATAGGGGGGACAGGCGCAGGATCAATGAGCAGTTCTTC. The encoded protein is CASSKDRGDRRRINEQFF.

The chain joins TRBV10-3 to TRBJ2-1, with 13 bases fitting TRBD2. The V segment lost 7 bases and the J segment 5 bases; nucleotides outside the gene matches: 8. The CDR3 loop spans 16 amino acids. Germline CDR1 ENHRY, CDR2 SYGVKD. The CDR3 is CAITRLAGGLDNEQFF. CDR3 DNA: TGTGCCATCACTCGACTAGCGGGGGGCCTGGACAATGAGCAGTTCTTC.

The chain recombines TRBV2 with TRBJ2-2; 8 nucleotides match TRBD1. J lost 4 bases, V lost 10 bases, and 11 bases had no gene match. The CDR3 runs 15 residues. Per germline, CDR1 SNHLY and CDR2 FYNNEI. In DNA, the CDR3 is TGTGCCATCTCCAGCAGGGGGCAAGGCACCGGGGAGCTGTTTTTT. Translation gives CAISSRGQGTGELFF.

The chain links TRBV3-1 (or the pseudogene TRBV3-2) to TRBJ1-5, with 9 nucleotides matching TRBD1. This CDR3 has 12 amino acids. Germline CDR1 is LGHDT and CDR2 is YNNKEL (reference sequence). The CDR3 is CARTGEYQPQHF. CDR3 DNA: TGTGCAAGGACAGGGGAATATCAGCCCCAGCATTTT.

J is TRBJ1-1 and V is TRBV6-5; 9 bases fit TRBD1. This CDR3 is 12 amino acids long. J gave up 5 bases and V 9 bases, and 4 bases lay outside the gene matches. CDR1 and CDR2 from the germline V gene are MNHEY and SVGAGI. In DNA form, the CDR3 reads TGTGCCAGTATAGACAGGGGGACTGAAGCTTTCTTT. Translated: CASIDRGTEAFF.

The V call is TRBV6-5, the J call TRBJ1-2; 7 nucleotides agree with TRBD1. After removal of 4 bases from V and 1 base from J, the junction contained 6 bases not matched to a gene. CDR1 and CDR2 from the germline V gene are MNHEY and SVGAGI. The CDR3 consists of 15 residues. CDR3 sequence reads: CASSSGTAFNYGYTF. CDR3 DNA sequence: TGTGCCAGCAGTTCCGGGACAGCTTTTAACTATGGCTACACCTTC.

This rearrangement joins TRBV29-1 to TRBJ2-7, with 7 bases aligning to TRBD1. The CDR3 has 14 residues. The junction had 8 bases not matched to a gene; V was cut back by 1 base and J by 5 bases. The V gene's germline CDR1 is SQVTM and CDR2 ANQGSEA. This CDR3 is CSVEGGGRRNEQYF. In DNA, the CDR3 is TGCAGCGTTGAAGGAGGGGGCCGGAGAAACGAGCAGTACTTC.

This sequence joins TRBV18 and TRBJ1-5; 9 bases map to TRBD1. The V gene end was trimmed by 3 bases and the J gene end by 8 bases; junction bases not matched to a gene: 5. CDR1 and CDR2 (germline): KGHSH, LQKENI. The CDR3 is made up of 14 amino acids. CDR3 sequence reads: CASSPGTGWEPQHF. CDR3 bases: TGTGCCAGCTCACCTGGGACAGGGTGGGAGCCCCAGCATTTT.

The chain has TRBV2 and TRBJ1-2; no reliable D call. Germline CDR1 reads SNHLY; CDR2 reads FYNNEI. The V end lost 8 bases, the J end lost 7 bases, and 20 bases lay between the germline ends. This CDR3 region has 14 residues. The CDR3 DNA reads TGTGCCAGCTCTGCGGGCCGGGTCTCGTCTGGCTACACCTTC. Translated: CASSAGRVSSGYTF.